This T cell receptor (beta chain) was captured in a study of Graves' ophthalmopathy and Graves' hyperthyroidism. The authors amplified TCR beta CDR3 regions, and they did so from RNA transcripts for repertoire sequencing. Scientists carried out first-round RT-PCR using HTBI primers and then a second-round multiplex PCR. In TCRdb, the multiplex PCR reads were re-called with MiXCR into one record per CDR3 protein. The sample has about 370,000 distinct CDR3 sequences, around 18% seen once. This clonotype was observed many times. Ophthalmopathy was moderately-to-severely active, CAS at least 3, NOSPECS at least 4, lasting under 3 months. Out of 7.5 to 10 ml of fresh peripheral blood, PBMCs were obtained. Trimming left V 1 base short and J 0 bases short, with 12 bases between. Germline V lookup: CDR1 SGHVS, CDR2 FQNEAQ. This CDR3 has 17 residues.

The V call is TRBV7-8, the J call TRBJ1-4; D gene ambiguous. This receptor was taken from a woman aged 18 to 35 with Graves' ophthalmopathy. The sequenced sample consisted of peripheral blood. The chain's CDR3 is CASSLGVGYTTNEKLFF. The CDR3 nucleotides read TGTGCCAGCAGCTTAGGGGTAGGTTATACAACTAATGAAAAACTGTTTTTT.